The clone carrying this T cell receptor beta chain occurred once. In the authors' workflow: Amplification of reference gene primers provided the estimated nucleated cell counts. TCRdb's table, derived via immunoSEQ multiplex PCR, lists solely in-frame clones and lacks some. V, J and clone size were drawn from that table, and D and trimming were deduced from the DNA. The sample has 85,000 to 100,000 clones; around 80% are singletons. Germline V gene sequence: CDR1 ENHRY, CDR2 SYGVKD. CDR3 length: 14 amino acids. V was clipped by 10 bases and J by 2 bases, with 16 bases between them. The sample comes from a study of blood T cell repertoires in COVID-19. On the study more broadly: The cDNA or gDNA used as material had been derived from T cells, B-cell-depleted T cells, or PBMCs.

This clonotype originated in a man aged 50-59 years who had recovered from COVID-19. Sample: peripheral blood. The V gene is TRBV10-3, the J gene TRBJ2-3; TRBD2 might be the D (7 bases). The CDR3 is CATGGGGNTDTQYF. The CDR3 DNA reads TGTGCCACCGGAGGCGGGGGCAACACAGATACGCAGTATTTT.